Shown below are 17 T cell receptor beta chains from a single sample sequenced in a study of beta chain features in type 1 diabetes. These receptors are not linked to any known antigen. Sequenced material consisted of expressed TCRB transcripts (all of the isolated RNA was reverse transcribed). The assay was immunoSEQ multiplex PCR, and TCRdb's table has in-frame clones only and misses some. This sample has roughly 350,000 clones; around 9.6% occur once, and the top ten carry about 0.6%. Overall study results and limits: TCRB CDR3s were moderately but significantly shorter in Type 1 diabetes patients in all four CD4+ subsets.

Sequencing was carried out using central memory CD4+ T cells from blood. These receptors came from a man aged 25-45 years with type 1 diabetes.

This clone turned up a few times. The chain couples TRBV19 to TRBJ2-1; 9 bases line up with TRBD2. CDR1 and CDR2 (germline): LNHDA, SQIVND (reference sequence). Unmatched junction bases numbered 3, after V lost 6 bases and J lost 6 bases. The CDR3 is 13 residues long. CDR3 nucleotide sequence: TGTGCCAGTAGGACTAGCGGACTCAATGAGCAGTTCTTC. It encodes CASRTSGLNEQFF.

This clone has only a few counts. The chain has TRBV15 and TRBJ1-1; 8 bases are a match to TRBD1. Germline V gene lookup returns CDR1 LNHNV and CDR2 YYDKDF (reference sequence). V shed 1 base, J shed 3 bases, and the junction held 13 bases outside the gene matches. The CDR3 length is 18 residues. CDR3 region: CATSRGIQGAKRDTEAFF. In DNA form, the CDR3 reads TGTGCCACCAGCAGAGGGATTCAGGGGGCTAAAAGGGACACTGAAGCTTTCTTT.

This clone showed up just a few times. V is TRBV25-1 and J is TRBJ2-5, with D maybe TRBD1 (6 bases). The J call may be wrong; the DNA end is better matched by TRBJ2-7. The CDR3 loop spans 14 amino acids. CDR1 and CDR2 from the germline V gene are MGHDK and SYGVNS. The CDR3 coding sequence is TGTGCCAGCAGTGATCCAGGGGAGCTATCCGAGCAGTACTTC. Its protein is CASSDPGELSEQYF.

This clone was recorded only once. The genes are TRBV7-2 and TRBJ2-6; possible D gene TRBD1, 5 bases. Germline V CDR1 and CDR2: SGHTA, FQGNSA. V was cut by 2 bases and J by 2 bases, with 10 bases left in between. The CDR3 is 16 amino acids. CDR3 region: CASSLRQGTGANVLTF. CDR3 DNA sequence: TGTGCCAGCAGCTTAAGGCAGGGTACTGGGGCCAACGTCCTGACTTTC.

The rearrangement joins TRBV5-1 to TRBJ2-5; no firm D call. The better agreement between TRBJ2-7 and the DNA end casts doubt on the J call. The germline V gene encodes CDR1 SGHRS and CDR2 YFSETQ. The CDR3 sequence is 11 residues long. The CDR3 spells CASSSQYEQYF. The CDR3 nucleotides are TGCGCCAGCAGCTCCCAGTACGAGCAGTACTTC.

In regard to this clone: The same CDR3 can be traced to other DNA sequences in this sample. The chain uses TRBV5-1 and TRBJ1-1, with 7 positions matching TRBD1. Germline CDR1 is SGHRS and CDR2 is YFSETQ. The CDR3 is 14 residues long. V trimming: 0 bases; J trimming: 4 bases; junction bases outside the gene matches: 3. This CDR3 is CASSLDTGVTEAFF. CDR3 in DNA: TGCGCCAGCAGCTTGGATACAGGGGTCACTGAAGCTTTCTTT. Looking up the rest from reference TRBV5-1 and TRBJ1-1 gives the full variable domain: KAGVTQTPRYLIKTRGQQVTLSCSPISGHRSVSWYQQTPGQGLQFLFEYFSETQRNKGNFPGRFSGRQFSNSRSEMNVSTLELGDSALYLCASSLDTGVTEAFFGQGTRLTVV.

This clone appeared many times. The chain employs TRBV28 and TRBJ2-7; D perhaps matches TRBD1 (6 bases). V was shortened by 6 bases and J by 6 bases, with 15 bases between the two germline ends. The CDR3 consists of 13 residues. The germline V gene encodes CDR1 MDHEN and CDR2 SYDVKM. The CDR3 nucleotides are TGTGCCAGCAGCCTCGCTGGGGGCGGCGAGCAGTACTTC. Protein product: CASSLAGGGEQYF.

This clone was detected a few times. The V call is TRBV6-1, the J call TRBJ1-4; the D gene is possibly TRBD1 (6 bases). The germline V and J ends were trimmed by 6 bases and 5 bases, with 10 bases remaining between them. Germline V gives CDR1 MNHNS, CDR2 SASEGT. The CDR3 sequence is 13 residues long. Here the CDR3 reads CASRRGQNEKLFF. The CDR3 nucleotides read TGTGCCAGCAGGAGAGGACAGAATGAAAAACTGTTTTTT.

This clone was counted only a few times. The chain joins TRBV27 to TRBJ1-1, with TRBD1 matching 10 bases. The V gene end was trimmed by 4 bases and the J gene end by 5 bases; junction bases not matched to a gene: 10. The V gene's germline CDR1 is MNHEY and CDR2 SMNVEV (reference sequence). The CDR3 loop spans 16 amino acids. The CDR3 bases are TGTGCCAGCAGTTCACCCGGGACAGGGGTGGGGACTGAAGCTTTCTTT. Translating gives CASSSPGTGVGTEAFF.

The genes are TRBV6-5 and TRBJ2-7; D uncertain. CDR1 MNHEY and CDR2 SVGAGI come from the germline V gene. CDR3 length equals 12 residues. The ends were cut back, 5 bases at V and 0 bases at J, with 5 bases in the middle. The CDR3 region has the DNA TGTGCCAGCAGTCGCTACTCCTACGAGCAGTACTTC. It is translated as CASSRYSYEQYF.

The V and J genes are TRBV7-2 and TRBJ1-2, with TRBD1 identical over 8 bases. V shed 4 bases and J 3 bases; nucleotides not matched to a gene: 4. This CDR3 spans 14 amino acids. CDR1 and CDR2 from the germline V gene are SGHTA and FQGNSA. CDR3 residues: CASSYLQGDYGYTF. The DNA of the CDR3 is TGTGCCAGCAGCTACCTACAGGGGGACTATGGCTACACCTTC.

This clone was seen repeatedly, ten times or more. CDR3 region: CASRSTDTQYF. In nucleotides, the CDR3 is TGTGCCAGCAGAAGCACAGATACGCAGTATTTT. The V gene is TRBV7-3, the J gene TRBJ2-3; no reliable D call. V was cut by 6 bases and J by 0 bases, with 1 base left in between. This CDR3 region has 11 residues. Germline V gene sequence: CDR1 SGHTA, CDR2 FQGTGA. Based on the CDR3 plus reference TRBV7-3 and TRBJ2-3, the full variable domain is GAGVSQTPSNKVTEKGKYVELRCDPISGHTALYWYRQSLGQGPEFLIYFQGTGAADDSGLPNDRFFAVRPEGSVSTLKIQRTERGDSAVYLCASRSTDTQYFGPGTRLTVL.

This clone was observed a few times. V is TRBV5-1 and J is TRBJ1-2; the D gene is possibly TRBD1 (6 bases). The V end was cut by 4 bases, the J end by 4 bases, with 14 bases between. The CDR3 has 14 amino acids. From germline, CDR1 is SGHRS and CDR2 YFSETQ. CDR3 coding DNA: TGCGCCAGCAGCGACCCCGGGGGCACCTATGGCTACACCTTC. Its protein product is CASSDPGGTYGYTF.

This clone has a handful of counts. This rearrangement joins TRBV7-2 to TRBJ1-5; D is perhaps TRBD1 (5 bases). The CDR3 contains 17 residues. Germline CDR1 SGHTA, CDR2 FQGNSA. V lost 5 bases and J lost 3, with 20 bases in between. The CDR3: CASSRRRGSGPNQPQHF. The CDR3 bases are TGTGCCAGCAGCAGGCGGAGGGGCAGCGGACCCAATCAGCCCCAGCATTTT.

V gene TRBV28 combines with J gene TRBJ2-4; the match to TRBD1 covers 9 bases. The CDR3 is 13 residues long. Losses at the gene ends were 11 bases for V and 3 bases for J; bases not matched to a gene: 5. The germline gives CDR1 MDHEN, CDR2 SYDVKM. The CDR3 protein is CASTGGYKNIQYF. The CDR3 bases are TGTGCCTCTACAGGGGGCTACAAAAACATTCAGTACTTC.

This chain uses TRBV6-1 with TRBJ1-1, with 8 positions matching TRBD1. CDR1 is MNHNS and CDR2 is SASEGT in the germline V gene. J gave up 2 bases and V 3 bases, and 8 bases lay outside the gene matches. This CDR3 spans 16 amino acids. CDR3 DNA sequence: TGTGCCAGCAGTGACCCAGCGACAGGGGCCAACACTGAAGCTTTCTTT. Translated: CASSDPATGANTEAFF.

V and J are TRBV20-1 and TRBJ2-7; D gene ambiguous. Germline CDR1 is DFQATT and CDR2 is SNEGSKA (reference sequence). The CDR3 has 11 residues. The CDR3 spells CSPLLGYEQYF. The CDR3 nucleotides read TGCAGCCCTCTCTTGGGATACGAGCAGTACTTC.